Presented here are 11 T cell receptor beta chains from one specimen sequenced in a study of T cell repertoires in cytomegalovirus infection. A single record per CDR3 protein comes from TCRdb applying MiXCR to the reads. This table holds around 120,000 distinct CDR3 sequences, about 40% found once. Their antigens are not known. This specimen consisted of CD8+ T cells from cultured PBMCs, obtained from culture after CMV antigen stimulation. The source is a human donor in good health (CMV status not recorded). Some clones in this sample may be carry-over from other donors' samples.

The gene calls are TRBV6-1 and TRBJ2-7; weak D call: TRBD2 (7 bases). This CDR3 spans 15 amino acids. In germline, CDR1 is MNHNS, CDR2 SASEGT. V was cut by 7 bases and J by 6 bases, with 22 bases left in between. DNA for the CDR3: TGTGCCAGCACCAAAGGGGGGGGGGCCGTCTCCGAGCAGTACTTC. Protein sequence: CASTKGGGAVSEQYF.

This clonotype was seen at least ten times. The J gene is TRBJ2-6, the V gene TRBV7-6, with D tentatively TRBD1 or TRBD2 (5 bases each). Per the germline V gene, CDR1 is SGHVS and CDR2 is FNYEAQ. This CDR3 spans 19 amino acids. The V gene lost 5 bases and the J gene lost 4 bases, with 24 bases spanning the gap. Here the CDR3 reads CASSPSAGHPSGGANVLTF. CDR3 nucleotide sequence: TGTGCCAGCAGCCCTTCGGCAGGACATCCTTCGGGAGGGGCCAACGTCCTGACTTTC.

This clonotype was seen a handful of times. V gene TRBV7-2 combines with J gene TRBJ2-5; D not resolved. Germline CDR1 is SGHTA and CDR2 is FQGNSA. The V and J ends lost 5 bases and 1 base respectively, with 5 bases between them. The CDR3 loop spans 12 amino acids. The CDR3 loop reads CASSHSQETQYF. DNA of the CDR3: TGTGCCAGCAGCCACAGCCAAGAGACCCAGTACTTC.

Concerning this clonotype: Its ends do not fully match the called genes, so a read error is possible. The J gene is TRBJ1-1, the V gene TRBV5-1; D ambiguous. This CDR3 region has 14 residues. Germline CDR1 is SGHRS and CDR2 is YFSETQ. The CDR3 protein is CANSWYSQNTEAFF. CDR3 in DNA: TGCGCCAACAGCTGGTATAGCCAGAACACTGAAGCTTTCTTT.

The V call is TRBV27, the J call TRBJ2-3; D is uncertain. The V gene lost 6 bases and the J gene lost 2 bases, with 12 bases spanning the gap. Looked up from germline, CDR1 is MNHEY and CDR2 is SMNVEV (reference sequence). This CDR3 is built from 14 residues. The CDR3: CASSQYQSTDTQYF. The CDR3 bases are TGTGCCAGCAGCCAGTACCAATCCACAGATACGCAGTATTTT.

The CDR3 nucleotides read TGTGCCAGCAGTTTAACCTTCGACAGGACCAATGAAAAACTGTTTTTT. This gives the protein CASSLTFDRTNEKLFF. The chain joins TRBV27 to TRBJ1-4; D is possibly TRBD1 (6 bases). CDR1 is MNHEY and CDR2 is SMNVEV in the germline V gene (reference sequence). The CDR3 has 16 residues. The V end was cut by 2 bases, the J end by 5 bases, with 15 bases between.

The chain combines TRBV7-3 with TRBJ2-1, with TRBD2 matching over 8 bases. CDR3 length: 15 amino acids. V shed 5 bases and J 4 bases; nucleotides not matched to a gene: 7. Germline V gene sequence: CDR1 SGHTA, CDR2 FQGTGA. CDR3 amino acids: CASSLPPGGYNEQFF. The CDR3 DNA reads as TGTGCCAGCAGCCTTCCACCGGGGGGGTACAATGAGCAGTTCTTC.

The CDR3 bases are TGTGCCAGCAGTTACTTTGGCACCGGGACAGGGGACAATGAGCAGTTCTTC. Translation: CASSYFGTGTGDNEQFF. The chain has TRBV6-5 and TRBJ2-1, with 10 positions matching TRBD1. Germline V gene sequence: CDR1 MNHEY, CDR2 SVGAGI. The ends lost 1 base at V and 5 bases at J; junction bases unmatched: 8. There are 17 residues in the CDR3.

This chain uses TRBV12-3 or TRBV12-4 with TRBJ2-1; D unclear. The CDR3 runs to 13 residues. V was cut by 1 base and J by 6 bases, with 7 bases left in between. The DNA for the CDR3 is TGTGCCAGCAGTTTAGGGTGGGCCAATGAGCAGTTCTTC. Amino acids: CASSLGWANEQFF.

V usage is TRBV6-1 and J usage is TRBJ2-1; TRBD2 is a possible D gene (6 bases). This CDR3 is 14 amino acids long. The V end was cut by 2 bases, the J end by 8 bases, with 13 bases between. CDR1 MNHNS and CDR2 SASEGT come from the germline V gene. The CDR3 DNA reads TGTGCCAGCAGTGAAATTCGCGGGACGGATGAGCAGTTCTTC. It translates to CASSEIRGTDEQFF.

This clonotype was recorded a few times. Mismatch with germline at one junction end may stem from a read error. The chain combines TRBV2 with TRBJ1-2; no reliable D call. The CDR3 runs 9 residues. Germline lookup yields CDR1 SNHLY and CDR2 FYNNEI. The CDR3 DNA reads as TGTGCCAGCAGTGAGGGTCTCCCCTTC. Protein product: CASSEGLPF. The full variable domain, in which reference TRBV2 and TRBJ1-2 provide the parts outside the CDR3, is EPEVTQTPSHQVTQMGQEVILRCVPISNHLYFYWYRQILGQKVEFLVSFYNNEISEKSEIFDDQFSVERPDGSNFTLKIRSTKLEDSAMYFCASSEGLPFGSGTRLTVV.